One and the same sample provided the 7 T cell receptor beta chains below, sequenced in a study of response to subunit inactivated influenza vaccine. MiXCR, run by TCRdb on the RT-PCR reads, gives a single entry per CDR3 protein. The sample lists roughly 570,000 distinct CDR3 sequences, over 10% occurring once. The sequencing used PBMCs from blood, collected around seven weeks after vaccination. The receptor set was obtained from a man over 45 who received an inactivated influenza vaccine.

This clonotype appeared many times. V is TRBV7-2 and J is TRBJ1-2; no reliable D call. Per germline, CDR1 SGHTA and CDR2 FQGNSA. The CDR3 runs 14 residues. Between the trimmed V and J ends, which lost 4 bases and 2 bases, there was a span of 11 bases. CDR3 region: CASSSPPRNYGYTF. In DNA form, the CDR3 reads TGTGCCAGCAGCTCACCCCCCCGGAACTATGGCTACACCTTC.

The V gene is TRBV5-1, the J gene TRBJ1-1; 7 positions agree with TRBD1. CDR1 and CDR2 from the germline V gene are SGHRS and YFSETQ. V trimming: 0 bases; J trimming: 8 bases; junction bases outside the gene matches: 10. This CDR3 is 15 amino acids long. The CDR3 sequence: CASSLAGGTQGEAFF. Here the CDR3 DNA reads TGCGCCAGCAGCTTGGCAGGGGGGACACAGGGGGAAGCTTTCTTT. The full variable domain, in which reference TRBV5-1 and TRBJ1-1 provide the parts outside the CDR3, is KAGVTQTPRYLIKTRGQQVTLSCSPISGHRSVSWYQQTPGQGLQFLFEYFSETQRNKGNFPGRFSGRQFSNSRSEMNVSTLELGDSALYLCASSLAGGTQGEAFFGQGTRLTVV.

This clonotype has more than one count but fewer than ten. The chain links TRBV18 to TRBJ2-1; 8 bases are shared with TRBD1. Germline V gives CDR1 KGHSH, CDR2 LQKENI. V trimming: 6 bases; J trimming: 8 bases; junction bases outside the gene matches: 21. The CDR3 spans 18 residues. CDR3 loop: CASSLRPYPGQADDEQFF. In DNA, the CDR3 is TGTGCCAGCTCCCTCCGCCCTTATCCGGGACAGGCGGATGATGAGCAGTTCTTC.

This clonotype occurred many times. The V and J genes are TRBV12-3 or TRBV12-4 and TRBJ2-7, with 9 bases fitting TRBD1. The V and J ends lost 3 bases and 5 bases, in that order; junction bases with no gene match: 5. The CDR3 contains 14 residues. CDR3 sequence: CASSLAGQGHEQYF. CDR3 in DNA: TGTGCCAGCAGTTTGGCGGGACAGGGCCACGAGCAGTACTTC.

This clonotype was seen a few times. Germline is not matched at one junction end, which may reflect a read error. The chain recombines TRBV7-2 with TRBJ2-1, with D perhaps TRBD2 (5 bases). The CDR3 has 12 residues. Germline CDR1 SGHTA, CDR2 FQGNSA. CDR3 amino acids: CASSTTSIEHFF. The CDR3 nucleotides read TGTGCCAGCAGCACAACTAGTATTGAGCATTTCTTC.

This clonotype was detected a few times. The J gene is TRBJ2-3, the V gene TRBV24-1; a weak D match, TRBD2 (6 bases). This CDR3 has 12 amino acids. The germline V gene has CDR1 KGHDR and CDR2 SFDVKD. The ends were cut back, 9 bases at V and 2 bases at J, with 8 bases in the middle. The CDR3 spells CATGRDTDTQYF. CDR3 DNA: TGTGCCACCGGGCGGGACACAGATACGCAGTATTTT.

The CDR3 region is CAITDLVLNTGELFF. Written as DNA, the CDR3 is TGTGCCATCACGGACCTTGTATTGAACACCGGGGAGCTGTTTTTT. This sequence joins TRBV10-3 and TRBJ2-2, with no clear D. The CDR3 runs to 15 residues. Germline V CDR1 and CDR2: ENHRY, SYGVKD. Trimming took off 7 bases at V and 1 base at J, with 13 bases between the two ends.